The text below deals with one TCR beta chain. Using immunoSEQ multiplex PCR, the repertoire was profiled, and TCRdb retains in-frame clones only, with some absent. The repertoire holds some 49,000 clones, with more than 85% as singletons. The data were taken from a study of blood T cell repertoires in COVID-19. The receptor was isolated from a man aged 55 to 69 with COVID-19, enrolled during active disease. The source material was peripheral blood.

CDR3 sequence (DNA): TGTGCCAGTAGTATATGGGGACAGCAAAACACTGAAGCTTTCTTT. It translates to CASSIWGQQNTEAFF. The chain combines TRBV19 with TRBJ1-1; TRBD1 matches at 7 bases. Germline V gene sequence: CDR1 LNHDA, CDR2 SQIVND (reference sequence). The CDR3 totals 15 residues. The trim removed 2 bases at V and 2 bases at J, leaving 5 bases unmatched.